This T cell receptor beta chain originates from a study of Ad26.COV2.S vaccination and SARS-CoV-2 variants. In the study overall: Sample donor was a member of the COV1001 Ad26.COV2.S trial arm. General study results and limits: Total responses of T cells may have been underestimated by the analyses of TCR breadth and depth.

The table came from immunoSEQ multiplex PCR; TCRdb's copy has only in-frame clones and leaves some out. The sample contains some 290,000 clones, 85% to 90% of which appear only once. Remarks on this clone: Its antigen is unidentified.

Treatment here: some 20 received Ad26.COV2.S at low or high dose, single or two shots; a few received placebo; per-sample allocation not given. The study sampled participants on day 63 after the first vaccine or placebo injection. The origin of this receptor is a person aged 18-65 years who received the Ad26.COV2.S COVID-19 vaccine or a placebo. The sample in question was peripheral blood, obtained in a trial of Ad26.COV2.S vaccine versus placebo.

The CDR3 protein is CAISNDMTGELFF. The DNA of the CDR3 is TGTGCCATCAGCAATGACATGACCGGGGAGCTGTTTTTT. This chain joins TRBV10-3 and TRBJ2-2; D is unclear. The CDR3 contains 13 residues. The germline V gene has CDR1 ENHRY and CDR2 SYGVKD. Between the trimmed V and J ends, which lost 6 bases and 5 bases, there was a span of 10 bases.